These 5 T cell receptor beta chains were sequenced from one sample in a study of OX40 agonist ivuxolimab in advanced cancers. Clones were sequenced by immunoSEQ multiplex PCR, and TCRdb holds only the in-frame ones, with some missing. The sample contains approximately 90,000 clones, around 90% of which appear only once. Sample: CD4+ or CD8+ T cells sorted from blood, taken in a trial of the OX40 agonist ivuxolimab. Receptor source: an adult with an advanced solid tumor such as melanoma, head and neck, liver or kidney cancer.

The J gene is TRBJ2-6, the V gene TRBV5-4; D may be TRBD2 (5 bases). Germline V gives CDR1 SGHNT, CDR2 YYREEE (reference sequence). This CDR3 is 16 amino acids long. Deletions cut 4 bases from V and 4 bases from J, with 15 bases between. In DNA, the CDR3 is TGTGCCAGCAGCCCACCCGGGGTCTCGGGGGCCAACGTCCTGACTTTC. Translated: CASSPPGVSGANVLTF.

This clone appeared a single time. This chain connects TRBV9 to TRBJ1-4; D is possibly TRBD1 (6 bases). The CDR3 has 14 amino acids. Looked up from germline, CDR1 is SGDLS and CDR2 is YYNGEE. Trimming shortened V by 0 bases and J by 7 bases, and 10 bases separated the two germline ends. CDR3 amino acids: CASSVDAGAEKLFF. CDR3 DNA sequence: TGTGCCAGCAGCGTAGATGCAGGGGCTGAAAAACTGTTTTTT.

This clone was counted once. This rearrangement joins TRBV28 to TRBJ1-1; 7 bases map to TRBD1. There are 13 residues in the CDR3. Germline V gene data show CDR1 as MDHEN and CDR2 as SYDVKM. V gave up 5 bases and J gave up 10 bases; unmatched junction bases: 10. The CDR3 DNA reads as TGTGCCAGCAGTCTAAGGGGGCCGTGGGGAGCTTTCTTT. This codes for CASSLRGPWGAFF.

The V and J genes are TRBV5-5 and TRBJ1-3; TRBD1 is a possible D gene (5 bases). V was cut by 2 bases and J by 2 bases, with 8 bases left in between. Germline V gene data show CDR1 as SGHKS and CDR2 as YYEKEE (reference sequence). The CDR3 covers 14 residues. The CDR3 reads CASSLVGAGNTIYF. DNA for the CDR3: TGTGCCAGCAGCTTAGTAGGGGCTGGAAACACCATATATTTT.

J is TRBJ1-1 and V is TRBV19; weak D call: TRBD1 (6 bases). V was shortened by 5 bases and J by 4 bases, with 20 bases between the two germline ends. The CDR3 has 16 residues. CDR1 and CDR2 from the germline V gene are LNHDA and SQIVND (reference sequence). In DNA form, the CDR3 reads TGTGCCAGTAGTCCCACACAGGGCGGGGACGGCACTGAAGCTTTCTTT. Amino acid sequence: CASSPTQGGDGTEAFF.